This TCR beta chain was profiled in a study of shared T cell receptors in the human thymus. CDR3 length: 14 amino acids. V was clipped by 8 bases and J by 8 bases; unmatched bases: 11. CDR1 is SGHAT and CDR2 is FQNNGV in the germline V gene. Method: immunoSEQ multiplex PCR; TCRdb's copy keeps in-frame clones and lacks some. This repertoire shows hundreds of thousands of clones, about 89% found once; its top ten account for just under 0.0095%. This clone came up once. This same sample was also part of a study on human thymus T cells.

This TCR derives from a boy in the first two years of life with a congenital heart defect. The rearrangement uses TRBV11-2 and TRBJ2-1, with 8 bases aligning to TRBD2. The sequenced material came from thymocytes. CDR3 sequence reads: CASGVAGWTHEQFF. As DNA, the CDR3 is TGTGCCAGCGGCGTAGCGGGATGGACCCATGAGCAGTTCTTC.